A selection of T cell receptor beta chains follows, all from one sample in a study of T cell responses to AZD1222 COVID-19 vaccine. Profiled with immunoSEQ multiplex PCR; TCRdb holds only in-frame clones, not every one. The top ten clones hold 16% of a sample with some 100,000 clones, 85% to 90% of them seen once. Here the sequenced sample was peripheral blood, taken on day 0 of AZD1222 vaccination. The origin of the receptors is an adult in good health. Both conserved end residues are part of each CDR3. A D gene is named only where the DNA matches it firmly. Clone size is stated in some rows and not others, as once, few, many or a class when expanded.

D gene | clone size | J gene | V gene | CDR3 DNA | CDR3 protein
- | - | TRBJ2-5 | TRBV5-1 | TGCGCCAGCAGCTTGGTTCCTACGGGAGAAGAGACCCAGTACTTC | CASSLVPTGEETQYF
- | - | TRBJ1-5 | TRBV12-3/TRBV12-4 | TGTGCCAGCCGGACAGAGAACAATCAGCCCCAGCATTTT | CASRTENNQPQHF
TRBD2 | - | TRBJ2-5 | TRBV3-1/TRBV3-2 | TGTGCCAGCAGCCAAGTCCCTAGCGGGGGGGAGGAGACCCAGTACTTC | CASSQVPSGGEETQYF
- | - | TRBJ2-5 | TRBV28 | TGTGCCAGCAGTTTTTCAGGGCTGGTGGAGACCCAGTACTTC | CASSFSGLVETQYF
- | few | TRBJ2-7 | TRBV2 | TGTGCCAGCAGTGAGGTTTACGAGCAGTACTTC | CASSEVYEQYF
- | - | TRBJ2-7 | TRBV5-8 | TGTGCCAGCAGCCCGGACACCTTGAAGCAGTACTTC | CASSPDTLKQYF
TRBD1 | - | TRBJ1-6 | TRBV6-5 | TGTGCCAGCAGTTACTCGATAGGGGGCGGATCACCCCTCCACTTT | CASSYSIGGGSPLHF
- | - | TRBJ2-5 | TRBV5-6 | TGTGCCAGCAGCTACGAAGAGACCCAGTACTTC | CASSYEETQYF
- | - | TRBJ2-7 | TRBV18 | TGTGCCAGCTCACCCCTGGGATACGAGCAGTACTTC | CASSPLGYEQYF
- | - | TRBJ2-2 | TRBV9 | TGTGCCAGCAGCGTCCGCCCGGGGCCGGGCACCGGGGAGCTGTTTTTT | CASSVRPGPGTGELFF
- | - | TRBJ1-2 | TRBV11-2 | TGTGCCAGCAGCTTGTGGGGGGCCCGGGGTGGCTACACCTTC | CASSLWGARGGYTF
- | - | TRBJ2-5 | TRBV7-9 | TGTGCCAGCAGCTTACAAGACAGCCAAGAGACCCAGTACTTC | CASSLQDSQETQYF
TRBD1 | once | TRBJ1-6 | TRBV19 | TGTGCCAGTAATCAGAGACAGGGGCTACGGAATTCACCCCTCCACTTT | CASNQRQGLRNSPLHF
TRBD2 | - | TRBJ2-7 | TRBV28 | TGTGCCAGCAGTAGCGGGGGGCCCCTCTACGAGCAGTACTTC | CASSSGGPLYEQYF
- | - | TRBJ1-5 | TRBV5-5 | TGTGCCAGCAGCTTGACGGGGGTCGGGGTTTCTAGCAATCAGCCCCAGCATTTT | CASSLTGVGVSSNQPQHF
TRBD1 | - | TRBJ2-1 | TRBV12-5 | TGTGCTAGTGGTTTGAGCGGACAGGGGCTGCTTCGAAATGAGCAGTTCTTC | CASGLSGQGLLRNEQFF
- | once | TRBJ2-5 | TRBV27 | TGTGCCAGCAGTTCCCCGACAGGAGGGGACCAGTACTTC | CASSSPTGGDQYF
- | - | TRBJ1-2 | TRBV28 | TGTGCCAGCACACCTAGTTTTTCCGGGGCAAACTATGGCTACACCTTC | CASTPSFSGANYGYTF
- | - | TRBJ1-1 | TRBV7-9 | TGTGCCAGCTCCTTTCGGAACACTGAAGCTTTCTTT | CASSFRNTEAFF
- | - | TRBJ1-1 | TRBV10-3 | TGTGCCATCATGGACCTCGGTTCGGCTTTCTTT | CAIMDLGSAFF
TRBD2 | once | TRBJ2-5 | TRBV19 | TGTGCCAGTAAACCCCTAGCGGGGCAAGAGACCCAGTACTTC | CASKPLAGQETQYF
- | - | TRBJ2-3 | TRBV5-8 | TGTGCCAGCAGCTTGTTAGCCCCCACAGATACGCAGTATTTT | CASSLLAPTDTQYF
TRBD1 | - | TRBJ2-7 | TRBV9 | TGTGCCAGCAGCGTAGGTTTTTTGGGACAGGGCTCTACCTACGAGCAGTACTTC | CASSVGFLGQGSTYEQYF
- | - | TRBJ2-2 | TRBV6-4 | TGTGCCTCGGCTGCAGGGGCTGAGGGGGAGCTGTTTTTT | CASAAGAEGELFF
TRBD1 | - | TRBJ1-5 | TRBV6-1 | TGTGCCAGCAGTGAACGACAGGGCCGTAATCAGCCCCAGCATTTT | CASSERQGRNQPQHF
TRBD1 | - | TRBJ2-3 | TRBV19 | TGTGCCAGTAGTGACGCCAGGGACAGGGGCATCCGAGATACGCAGTATTTT | CASSDARDRGIRDTQYF
- | - | TRBJ2-4 | TRBV28 | TGTGCCAGCAGGAGACCTGGCGGGGTTGGGTCGCACATTCAGTACTTC | CASRRPGGVGSHIQYF
- | once | TRBJ2-1 | TRBV5-1 | TGCGCCAGCAGCAACAACCCGCCGCCAGGCGATGAGCAGTTCTTC | CASSNNPPPGDEQFF
- | once | TRBJ2-4 | TRBV6-1 | TGTGCCAGCAGTGACCAACCCGGACTGTCCAAAAACATTCAGTACTTC | CASSDQPGLSKNIQYF
- | - | TRBJ1-1 | TRBV3-1/TRBV3-2 | TGTGCCAGCAGCCAAGCGGTGGTCAGCCGAGGGGGTGAAGCTTTCTTT | CASSQAVVSRGGEAFF
- | once | TRBJ2-5 | TRBV28 | TGTGCCAGCAATACCCTCGGAAGGCTCCAAGAGACCCAGTACTTC | CASNTLGRLQETQYF
- | - | TRBJ1-1 | TRBV27 | TGTGCCAGCCAGACGGGGAACACTGAAGCTTTCTTT | CASQTGNTEAFF
- | - | TRBJ2-3 | TRBV4-1 | TGCGCCAGCAGCCGCCTACATGGGGATACGCAGTATTTT | CASSRLHGDTQYF
- | - | TRBJ2-7 | TRBV7-9 | TGTGCCAGCAGCGGCGTGGGTGGCAGGGGCTACTACGAGCAGTACTTC | CASSGVGGRGYYEQYF
TRBD1 | - | TRBJ1-3 | TRBV7-9 | TGTGCCAGCAGCCCGATGGAGGGGGCCTCTGGAAACACCATATATTTT | CASSPMEGASGNTIYF
- | few | TRBJ1-1 | TRBV5-1 | TGCGCCAGCAGCTTGGAGGGTGGGTGGGTGAACACTGAAGCTTTCTTT | CASSLEGGWVNTEAFF
- | - | TRBJ1-5 | TRBV4-1 | TGCGCCAGCAGCCAAGATTCGGGGGAGGTTTGGCCCCAGCATTTT | CASSQDSGEVWPQHF
- | - | TRBJ2-1 | TRBV5-1 | TGCGCCAGCACCCTCAGTGGCAGTGTCTCCTACAATGAGCAGTTCTTC | CASTLSGSVSYNEQFF
TRBD1 | once | TRBJ1-4 | TRBV28 | TGTGCCAGCCTATTGGGTTGGCCTGGACAGGGAATGGAAGAGGCTCATGAAAAACTGTTTTTT | CASLLGWPGQGMEEAHEKLFF
- | - | TRBJ2-1 | TRBV5-6 | TGTGCCAGCAGTTTTACCGGAAGGGATGAGCAGTTCTTC | CASSFTGRDEQFF
- | - | TRBJ2-6 | TRBV6-1 | TGTGCCAGCAGTGAAGCAAGTGCGGTGATTGGGGCCAACGTCCTGACTTTC | CASSEASAVIGANVLTF
- | - | TRBJ2-3 | TRBV7-9 | TGTGCCAGCAGCTTATCCCAGGTGGAAGATACGCAGTATTTT | CASSLSQVEDTQYF
TRBD2 | - | TRBJ2-1 | TRBV24-1 | TGTGCCACCAGTGATCAACTAGCGGGAGGTTCGGTAAATGAGCAGTTCTTC | CATSDQLAGGSVNEQFF
- | - | TRBJ1-5 | TRBV12-3/TRBV12-4 | TGTGCCAGCAGTAGACAGGACTTACGGCCCCAGCATTTT | CASSRQDLRPQHF
- | - | TRBJ2-7 | TRBV11-2 | TGTGCCAGCAGCTTAGCCAGGGGAAACGAGCAGTACTTC | CASSLARGNEQYF
TRBD1 | once | TRBJ1-1 | TRBV5-6 | TGTGCCAGCAGCCTCGGGACAGCGCTGAACACTGAAGCTTTCTTT | CASSLGTALNTEAFF
- | once | TRBJ2-7 | TRBV10-3 | TGTGCCATCAGTGGGGGGGAGCTCGAGCAGTACTTC | CAISGGELEQYF
- | once | TRBJ2-6 | TRBV2 | TGTGCCAGCAGGGGGCCCAGCTCTGGGGCCAACGTCCTGACTTTC | CASRGPSSGANVLTF
- | - | TRBJ1-2 | TRBV5-1 | TGCGCCAGCAGCTTGGGACCGGGTACCCGGGGCTACACCTTC | CASSLGPGTRGYTF
- | - | TRBJ1-5 | TRBV5-4 | TGTGCCAGCAGCTTGTTCCCCGGGCAGCCCCAGCATTTT | CASSLFPGQPQHF
TRBD2 | - | TRBJ2-1 | TRBV6-6 | TGTGCCAGCAGTCTAGCGGGGGACTCCTACAATGAGCAGTTCTTC | CASSLAGDSYNEQFF
- | - | TRBJ1-2 | TRBV3-1/TRBV3-2 | TGTGCCAGCAGCCAAGTCTCCGGGACCTATGGCTACACCTTC | CASSQVSGTYGYTF
TRBD2 | - | TRBJ2-3 | TRBV10-2 | TGCGCCAGCAGGCGGGAGGACGACCTCGCGGATACGCAGTATTTT | CASRREDDLADTQYF
- | - | TRBJ1-1 | TRBV6-5 | TGTGCCAGCAGGGTACAGGAGAAGAACACTGAAGCTTTCTTT | CASRVQEKNTEAFF
- | - | TRBJ1-1 | TRBV5-5 | TGTGCCAGCGGACGACAGAACACTGAAGCTTTCTTT | CASGRQNTEAFF
- | - | TRBJ2-2 | TRBV5-1 | TGCGCCAGCAACCTCGAAATGAGCACCGGGGAGCTGTTTTTT | CASNLEMSTGELFF